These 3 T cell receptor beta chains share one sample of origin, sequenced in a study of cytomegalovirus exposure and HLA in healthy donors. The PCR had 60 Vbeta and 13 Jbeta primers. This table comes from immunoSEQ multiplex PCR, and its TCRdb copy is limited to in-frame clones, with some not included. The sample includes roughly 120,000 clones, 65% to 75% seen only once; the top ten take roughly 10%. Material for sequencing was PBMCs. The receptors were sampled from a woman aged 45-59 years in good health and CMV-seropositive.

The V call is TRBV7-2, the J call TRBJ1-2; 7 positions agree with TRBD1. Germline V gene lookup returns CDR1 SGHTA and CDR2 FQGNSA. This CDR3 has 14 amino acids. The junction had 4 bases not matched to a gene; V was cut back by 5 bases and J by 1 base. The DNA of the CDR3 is TGTGCCAGCAGCGTAAACAGGGGTAACTATGGCTACACCTTC. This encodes CASSVNRGNYGYTF.

Here the CDR3 reads CASSRDRGMDEQYF. Written as DNA, the CDR3 is TGTGCCAGCAGTCGTGACAGGGGCATGGACGAGCAGTACTTC. This sequence joins TRBV2 and TRBJ2-7, with TRBD1 matching 8 bases. The CDR3 extends over 14 amino acids. The germline V gene encodes CDR1 SNHLY and CDR2 FYNNEI. V lost 5 bases, J lost 5 bases, and 8 bases stayed unmatched.

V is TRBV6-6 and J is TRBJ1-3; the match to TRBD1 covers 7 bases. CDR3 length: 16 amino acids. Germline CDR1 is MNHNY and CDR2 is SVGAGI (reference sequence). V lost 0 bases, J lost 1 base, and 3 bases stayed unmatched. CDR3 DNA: TGTGCCAGCAGTTACTCTCGGACAGGATCTGGAAACACCATATATTTT. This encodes CASSYSRTGSGNTIYF.